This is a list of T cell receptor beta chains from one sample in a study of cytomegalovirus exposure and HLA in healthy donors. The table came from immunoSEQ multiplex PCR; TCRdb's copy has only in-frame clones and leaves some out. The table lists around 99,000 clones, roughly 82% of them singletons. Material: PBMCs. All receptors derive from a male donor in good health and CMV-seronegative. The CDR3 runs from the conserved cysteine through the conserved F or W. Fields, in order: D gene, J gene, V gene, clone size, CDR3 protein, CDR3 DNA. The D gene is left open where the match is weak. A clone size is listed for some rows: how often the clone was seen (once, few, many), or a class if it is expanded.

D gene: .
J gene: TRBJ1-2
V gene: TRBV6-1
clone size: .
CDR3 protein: CASLARTAIYGYTF
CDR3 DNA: TGTGCCAGCTTGGCCCGGACAGCTATCTATGGCTACACCTTC

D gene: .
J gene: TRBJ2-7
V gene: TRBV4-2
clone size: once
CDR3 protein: CASSQVDTESSYEQYF
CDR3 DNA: TGTGCCAGCAGCCAAGTGGACACTGAAAGCTCCTACGAGCAGTACTTC

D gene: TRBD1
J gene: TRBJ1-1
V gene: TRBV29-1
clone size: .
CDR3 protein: CSVERQGAWTEAFF
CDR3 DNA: TGCAGCGTTGAAAGGCAGGGGGCATGGACTGAAGCTTTCTTT

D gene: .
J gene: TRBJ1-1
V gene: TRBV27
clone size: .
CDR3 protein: CASSLYGGVNTEAFF
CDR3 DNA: TGTGCCAGCAGTTTGTACGGGGGGGTGAACACTGAAGCTTTCTTT

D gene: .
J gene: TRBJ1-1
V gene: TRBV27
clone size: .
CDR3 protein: CASSSKSGSNTEAFF
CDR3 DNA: TGTGCCAGCAGTTCTAAGTCGGGGTCGAACACTGAAGCTTTCTTT

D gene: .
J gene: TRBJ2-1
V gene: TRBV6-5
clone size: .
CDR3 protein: CASSRTGFSYNEQFF
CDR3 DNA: TGTGCCAGCAGCCGAACAGGGTTTTCCTACAATGAGCAGTTCTTC

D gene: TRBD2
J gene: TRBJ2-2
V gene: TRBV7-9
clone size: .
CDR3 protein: CASSTTSGRSVGTGELFF
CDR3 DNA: TGTGCCAGCAGCACGACTAGCGGGAGATCGGTGGGCACCGGGGAGCTGTTTTTT

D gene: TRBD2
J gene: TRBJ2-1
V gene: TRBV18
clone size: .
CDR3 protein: CASSPKDSGSSYNEQFF
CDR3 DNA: TGTGCCAGCTCACCTAAAGATAGCGGGAGCTCCTACAATGAGCAGTTCTTC

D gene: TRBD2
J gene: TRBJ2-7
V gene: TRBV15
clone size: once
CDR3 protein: CATSRDLASGTYEQYF
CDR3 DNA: TGTGCCACCAGCAGAGATCTGGCTAGCGGGACCTATGAGCAGTACTTC

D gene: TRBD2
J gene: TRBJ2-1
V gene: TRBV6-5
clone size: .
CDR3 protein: CASSYRLAGRDEQFF
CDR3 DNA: TGTGCCAGCAGTTACCGCCTAGCGGGACGGGATGAGCAGTTCTTC

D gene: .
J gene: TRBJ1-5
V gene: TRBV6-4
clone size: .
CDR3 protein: CASSLEGGLNQPQHF
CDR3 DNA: TGTGCCAGCAGTCTGGAGGGAGGGTTGAATCAGCCCCAGCATTTT

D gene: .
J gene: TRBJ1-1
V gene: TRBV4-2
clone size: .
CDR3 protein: CASSQDAGGGMNTEAFF
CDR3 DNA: TGTGCCAGCAGCCAAGATGCCGGGGGTGGCATGAACACTGAAGCTTTCTTT

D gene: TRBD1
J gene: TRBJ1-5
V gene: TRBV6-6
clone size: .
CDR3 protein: CASRGGRGLQPQHF
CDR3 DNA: TGTGCCAGCAGAGGAGGCAGGGGGCTCCAGCCCCAGCATTTT

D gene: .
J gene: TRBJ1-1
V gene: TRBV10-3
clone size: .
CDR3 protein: CAISESIARGTEAFF
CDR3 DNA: TGTGCCATCAGTGAGTCGATCGCCAGGGGCACTGAAGCTTTCTTT

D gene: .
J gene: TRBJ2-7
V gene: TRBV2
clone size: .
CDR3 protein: CASREDSHSYEQYF
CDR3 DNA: TGTGCCAGCAGAGAGGACAGTCACTCCTACGAGCAGTACTTC

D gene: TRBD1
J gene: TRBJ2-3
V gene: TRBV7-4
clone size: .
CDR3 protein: CASSLESRQGSVSTDTQYF
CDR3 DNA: TGTGCCAGCAGCTTAGAGTCGAGACAGGGGAGTGTCAGCACAGATACGCAGTATTTT

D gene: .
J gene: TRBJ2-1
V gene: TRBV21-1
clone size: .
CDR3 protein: CAKSGTSGKGGSYNEQFF
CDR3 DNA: TGTGCCAAATCCGGGACTAGCGGGAAGGGGGGCTCCTACAATGAGCAGTTCTTC

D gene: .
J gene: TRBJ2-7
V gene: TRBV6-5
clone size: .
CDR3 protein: CASKTPGSYEQYF
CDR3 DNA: TGTGCCAGCAAGACACCAGGCTCCTACGAGCAGTACTTC

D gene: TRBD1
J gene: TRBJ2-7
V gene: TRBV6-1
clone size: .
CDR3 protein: CASTFSTGYPYEQYF
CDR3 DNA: TGTGCCAGCACCTTCTCGACAGGGTACCCCTACGAGCAGTACTTC

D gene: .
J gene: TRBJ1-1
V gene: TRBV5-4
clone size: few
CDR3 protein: CASSLDRVGAFF
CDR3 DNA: TGTGCCAGCAGCTTGGACAGGGTGGGAGCTTTCTTT

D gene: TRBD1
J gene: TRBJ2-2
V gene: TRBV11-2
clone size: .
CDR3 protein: CASSLNQGVGTGELFF
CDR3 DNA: TGTGCCAGCAGCTTAAATCAGGGGGTTGGCACCGGGGAGCTGTTTTTT

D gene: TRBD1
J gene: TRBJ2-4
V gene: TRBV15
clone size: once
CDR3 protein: CATSRGTGVKNIQYF
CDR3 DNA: TGTGCCACCAGCAGAGGGACAGGGGTAAAAAACATTCAGTACTTC

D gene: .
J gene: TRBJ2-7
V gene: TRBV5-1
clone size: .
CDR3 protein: CASSPGTIAPYEQYF
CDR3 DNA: TGCGCCAGCAGCCCAGGGACAATTGCACCCTACGAGCAGTACTTC

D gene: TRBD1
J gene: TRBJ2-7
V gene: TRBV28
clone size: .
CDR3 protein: CASSFMEQGQNF
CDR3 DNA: TGTGCCAGCAGTTTCATGGAACAGGGGCAAAACTTC

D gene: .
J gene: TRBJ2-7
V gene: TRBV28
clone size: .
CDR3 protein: CASTTPGHFYEQYF
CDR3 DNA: TGTGCCAGCACCACCCCGGGACATTTTTACGAGCAGTACTTC

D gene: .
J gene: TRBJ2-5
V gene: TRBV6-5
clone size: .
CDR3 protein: CASSLQGQETQYF
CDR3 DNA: TGTGCCAGCAGTTTACAGGGCCAAGAGACCCAGTACTTC

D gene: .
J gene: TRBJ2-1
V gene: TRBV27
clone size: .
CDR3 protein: CASSFGFNEQFF
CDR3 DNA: TGTGCCAGCAGTTTCGGTTTTAATGAGCAGTTCTTC

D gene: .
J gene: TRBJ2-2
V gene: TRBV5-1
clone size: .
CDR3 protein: CASSGSASNTGELFF
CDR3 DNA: TGCGCCAGCAGCGGTAGCGCCTCGAACACCGGGGAGCTGTTTTTT

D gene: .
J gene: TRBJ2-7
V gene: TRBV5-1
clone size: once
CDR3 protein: CASSPDSYEQYF
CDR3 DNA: TGCGCCAGCAGCCCGGACAGCTACGAGCAGTACTTC

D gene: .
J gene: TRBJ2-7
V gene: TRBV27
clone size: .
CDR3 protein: CASSLTGYEQYF
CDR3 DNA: TGTGCCAGCAGTTTGACTGGTTACGAGCAGTACTTC

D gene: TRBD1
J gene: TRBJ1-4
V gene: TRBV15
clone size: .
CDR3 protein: CATSRSTGLNEKLFF
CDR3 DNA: TGTGCCACCAGCAGATCGACAGGGTTGAACGAAAAACTGTTTTTT

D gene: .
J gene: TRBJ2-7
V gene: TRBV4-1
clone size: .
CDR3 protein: CASSQDVAGYEQYF
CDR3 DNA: TGCGCCAGCAGCCAAGATGTAGCCGGCTACGAGCAGTACTTC

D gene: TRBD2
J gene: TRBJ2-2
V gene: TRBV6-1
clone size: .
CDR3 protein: CASSEIAGATRGGELFF
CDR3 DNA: TGTGCCAGCAGTGAAATAGCGGGAGCTACGCGGGGCGGGGAGCTGTTTTTT

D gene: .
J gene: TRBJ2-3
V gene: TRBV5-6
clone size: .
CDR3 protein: CASRTLAPRRADTQYF
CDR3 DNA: TGTGCCAGCAGAACCCTAGCGCCTAGAAGGGCAGATACGCAGTATTTT

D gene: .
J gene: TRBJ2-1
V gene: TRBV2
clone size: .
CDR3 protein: CASSERSNEQFF
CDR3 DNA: TGTGCCAGCAGTGAGCGGAGTAATGAGCAGTTCTTC

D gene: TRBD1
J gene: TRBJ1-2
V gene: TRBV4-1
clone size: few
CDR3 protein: CASSQTFFRGPHGYTF
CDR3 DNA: TGCGCCAGCAGCCAGACTTTTTTTAGGGGGCCCCATGGCTACACCTTC

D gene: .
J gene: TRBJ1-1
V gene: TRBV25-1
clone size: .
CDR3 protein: CASSGRTESLGAFF
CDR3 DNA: TGTGCCAGCAGTGGTAGGACAGAATCATTGGGAGCTTTCTTT

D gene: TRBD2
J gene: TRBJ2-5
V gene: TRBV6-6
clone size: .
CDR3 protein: CASSYFSGSGETQYF
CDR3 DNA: TGTGCCAGCAGTTACTTTAGCGGGAGTGGGGAGACCCAGTACTTC

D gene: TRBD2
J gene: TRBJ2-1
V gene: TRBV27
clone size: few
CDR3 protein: CASSITSGRYNEQFF
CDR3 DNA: TGTGCCAGCAGTATCACTAGCGGGAGATACAATGAGCAGTTCTTC

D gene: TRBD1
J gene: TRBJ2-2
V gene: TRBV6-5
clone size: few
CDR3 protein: CASRTGDTGELFF
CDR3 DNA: TGTGCCAGCAGGACAGGGGACACCGGGGAGCTGTTTTTT

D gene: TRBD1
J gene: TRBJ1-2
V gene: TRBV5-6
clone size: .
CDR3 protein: CASSIGDRNYGYTF
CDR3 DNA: TGTGCCAGCAGCATCGGGGACAGAAACTATGGCTACACCTTC

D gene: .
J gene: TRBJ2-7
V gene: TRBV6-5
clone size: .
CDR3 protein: CASSYGGQGSYEQYF
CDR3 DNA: TGTGCCAGCAGTTACGGTGGCCAGGGCTCCTACGAGCAGTACTTC

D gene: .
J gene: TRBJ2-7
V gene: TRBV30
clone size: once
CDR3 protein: CAWSGQNYEQYF
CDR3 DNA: TGTGCCTGGAGTGGACAGAACTACGAGCAGTACTTC

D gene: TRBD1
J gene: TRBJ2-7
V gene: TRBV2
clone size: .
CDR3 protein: CASTRQGKYEQYF
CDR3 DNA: TGTGCCAGCACTCGACAGGGGAAATACGAGCAGTACTTC

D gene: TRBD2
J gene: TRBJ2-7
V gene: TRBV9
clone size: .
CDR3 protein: CASSVDDSGLYEQYF
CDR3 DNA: TGTGCCAGCAGCGTAGACGATAGCGGGTTATACGAGCAGTACTTC

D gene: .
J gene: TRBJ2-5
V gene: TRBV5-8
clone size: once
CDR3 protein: CASSSNWETQYF
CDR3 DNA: TGTGCCAGCAGCTCGAACTGGGAGACCCAGTACTTC

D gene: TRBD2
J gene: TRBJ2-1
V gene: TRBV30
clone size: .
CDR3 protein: CAFGLAGDNEQFF
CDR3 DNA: TGTGCCTTTGGACTAGCGGGGGACAATGAGCAGTTCTTC

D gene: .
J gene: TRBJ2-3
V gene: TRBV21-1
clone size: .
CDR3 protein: CASSKPRLAGRVDTQYF
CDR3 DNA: TGTGCCAGCAGCAAACCCAGACTAGCGGGACGGGTAGATACGCAGTATTTT

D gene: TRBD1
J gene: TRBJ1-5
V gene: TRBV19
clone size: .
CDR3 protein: CASSSNQGVNNQPQHF
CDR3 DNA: TGTGCCAGTAGTTCCAATCAGGGGGTTAACAATCAGCCCCAGCATTTT

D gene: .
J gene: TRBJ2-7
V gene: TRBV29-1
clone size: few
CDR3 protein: CSVEGTLQPYEQYF
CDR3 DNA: TGCAGCGTTGAAGGGACACTTCAACCCTACGAGCAGTACTTC

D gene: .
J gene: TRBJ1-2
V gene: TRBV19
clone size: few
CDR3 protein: CASSIGGNGYTF
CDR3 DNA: TGTGCCAGTAGTATAGGAGGGAATGGCTACACCTTC

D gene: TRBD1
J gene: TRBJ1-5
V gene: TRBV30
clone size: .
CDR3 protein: CAWSVRRDRGQPQHF
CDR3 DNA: TGTGCCTGGAGTGTACGTCGCGACAGGGGTCAGCCCCAGCATTTT

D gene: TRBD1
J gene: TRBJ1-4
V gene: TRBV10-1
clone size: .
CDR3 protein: CASSDGTANEKLFF
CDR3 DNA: TGCGCCAGCAGTGACGGGACAGCTAATGAAAAACTGTTTTTT

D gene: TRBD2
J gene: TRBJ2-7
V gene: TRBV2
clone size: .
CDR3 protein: CDERRGRSEQYF
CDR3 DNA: TGTGACGAACGGCGCGGGAGGTCCGAGCAGTACTTC

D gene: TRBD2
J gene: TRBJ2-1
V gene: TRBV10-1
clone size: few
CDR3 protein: CASSHGLAGAYNEQFF
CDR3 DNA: TGCGCCAGCAGTCACGGACTAGCGGGGGCCTACAATGAGCAGTTCTTC

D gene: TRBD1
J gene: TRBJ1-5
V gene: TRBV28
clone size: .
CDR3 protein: CASKPGQGNQPQHF
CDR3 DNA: TGTGCCAGCAAACCGGGACAGGGGAATCAGCCCCAGCATTTT

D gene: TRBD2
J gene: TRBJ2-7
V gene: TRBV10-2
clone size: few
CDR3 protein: CASRTASGPNYEQYF
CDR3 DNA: TGCGCCAGCAGGACCGCTAGCGGGCCGAACTACGAGCAGTACTTC

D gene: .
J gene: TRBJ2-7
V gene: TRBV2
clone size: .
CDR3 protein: CASRFGNEQYF
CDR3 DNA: TGTGCCAGCAGGTTCGGGAACGAGCAGTACTTC

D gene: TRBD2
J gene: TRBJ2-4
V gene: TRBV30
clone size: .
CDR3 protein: CAWSEGGRAAKNIQYF
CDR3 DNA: TGTGCCTGGAGTGAAGGCGGGAGGGCAGCCAAAAACATTCAGTACTTC

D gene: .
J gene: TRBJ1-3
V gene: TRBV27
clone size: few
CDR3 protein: CASSLAGRSGNTIYF
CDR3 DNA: TGTGCCAGCAGTTTGGCAGGGAGGTCTGGAAACACCATATATTTT